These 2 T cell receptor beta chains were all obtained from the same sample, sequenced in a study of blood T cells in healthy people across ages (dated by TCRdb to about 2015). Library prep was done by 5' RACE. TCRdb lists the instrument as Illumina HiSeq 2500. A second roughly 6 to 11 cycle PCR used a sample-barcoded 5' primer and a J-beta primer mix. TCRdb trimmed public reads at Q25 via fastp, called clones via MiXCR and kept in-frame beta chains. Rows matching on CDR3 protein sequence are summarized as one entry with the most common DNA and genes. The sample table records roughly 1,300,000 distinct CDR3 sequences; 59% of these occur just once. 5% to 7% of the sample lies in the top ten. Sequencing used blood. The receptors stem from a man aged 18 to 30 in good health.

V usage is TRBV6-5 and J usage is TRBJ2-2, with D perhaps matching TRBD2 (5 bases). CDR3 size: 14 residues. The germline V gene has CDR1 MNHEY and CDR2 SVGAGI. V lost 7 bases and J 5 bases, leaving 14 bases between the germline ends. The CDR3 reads CASMRVLRTGELFF. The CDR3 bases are TGTGCCAGCATGAGGGTTCTCAGAACCGGGGAGCTGTTTTTT.

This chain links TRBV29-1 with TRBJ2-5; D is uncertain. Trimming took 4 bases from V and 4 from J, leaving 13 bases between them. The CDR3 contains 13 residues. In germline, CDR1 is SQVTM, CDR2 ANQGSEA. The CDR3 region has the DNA TGCAGCGTTGGGCAGAAGTACACAGAGACCCAGTACTTC. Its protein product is CSVGQKYTETQYF. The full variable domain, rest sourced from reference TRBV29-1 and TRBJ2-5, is SAVISQKPSRDICQRGTSLTIQCQVDSQVTMMFWYRQQPGQSLTLIATANQGSEATYESGFVIDKFPISRPNLTFSTLTVSNMSPEDSSIYLCSVGQKYTETQYFGPGTRLLVL.